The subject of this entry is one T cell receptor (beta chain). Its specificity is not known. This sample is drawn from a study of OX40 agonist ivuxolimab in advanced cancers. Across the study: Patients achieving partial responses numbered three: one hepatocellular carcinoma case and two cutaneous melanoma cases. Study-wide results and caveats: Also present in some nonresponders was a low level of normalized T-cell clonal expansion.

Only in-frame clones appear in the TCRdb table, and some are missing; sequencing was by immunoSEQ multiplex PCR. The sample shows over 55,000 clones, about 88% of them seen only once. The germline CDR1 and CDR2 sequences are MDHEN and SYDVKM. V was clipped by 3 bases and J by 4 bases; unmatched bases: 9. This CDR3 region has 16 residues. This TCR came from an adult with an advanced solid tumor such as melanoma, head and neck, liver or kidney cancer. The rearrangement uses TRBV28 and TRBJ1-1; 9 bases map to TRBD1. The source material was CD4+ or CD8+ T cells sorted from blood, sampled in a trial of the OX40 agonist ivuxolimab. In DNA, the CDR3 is TGTGCCAGCAGTTTGGGACAGGGTGGGCCTAGCACTGAAGCTTTCTTT. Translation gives CASSLGQGGPSTEAFF.